These 26 T cell receptor beta chains were all obtained from the same sample, sequenced in a study of radiotherapy plus CTLA-4 blockade in lung cancer (dated by TCRdb to the late 2010s). Libraries were built with the immunoSEQ multiplex PCR assay. Here the immuneACCESS table is served through TCRdb, limited to in-frame sequences with V and J called. Missing clones are a known gap in these copies; in checked studies unresolved V genes cover under half, and the rest lacks a known reason. This sample gives over 80,000 clones in total; about 80% of them show up just once. The top ten clones comprise roughly 0.85% of the sample. The source material was peripheral blood, sampled from a patient treated with radiotherapy plus ipilimumab. The receptors derive from a human donor with non-small cell lung cancer who had stable disease on radiotherapy plus ipilimumab.

This clone turned up a few times. The gene calls are TRBV19 and TRBJ1-1; D not resolved. There are 15 residues in the CDR3. Germline CDR1 and CDR2: LNHDA and SQIVND (reference sequence). V was pared by 5 bases and J by 8 bases, with 21 bases between. This CDR3 reads CASSPSSRLLLEAFF. Here the CDR3 DNA reads TGTGCCAGTAGTCCCTCCTCACGACTTCTTTTAGAAGCTTTCTTT. Full variable domain (rest looked up from reference TRBV19 and TRBJ1-1): DGGITQSPKYLFRKEGQNVTLSCEQNLNHDAMYWYRQDPGQGLRLIYYSQIVNDFQKGDIAEGYSVSREKKESFPLTVTSAQKNPTAFYLCASSPSSRLLLEAFFGQGTRLTVV.

This clone was observed a handful of times. The chain has TRBV9 and TRBJ2-3, with D maybe TRBD2 (5 bases). CDR1 is SGDLS and CDR2 is YYNGEE in the germline V gene. V lost 4 bases and J lost 3, with 18 bases in between. This CDR3 has 16 amino acids. The CDR3 DNA reads TGTGCCAGCAGCTGGAGCGGCGGAGGAATAACAGATACGCAGTATTTT. Translated, it gives CASSWSGGGITDTQYF.

The chain is built from TRBV29-1 and TRBJ1-4; no definite D call. CDR3 size: 14 residues. V shed 5 bases and J shed 5 bases, with 15 bases lying between them. Germline V gives CDR1 SQVTM, CDR2 ANQGSEA. CDR3 sequence reads: CSVLPWADNEKLFF. The CDR3 DNA follows: TGCAGCGTTCTACCATGGGCTGACAATGAAAAACTGTTTTTT.

The V and J genes are TRBV28 and TRBJ1-3, with TRBD1 matching 7 bases. The CDR3 consists of 14 residues. Trimming removed 7 bases from V and 5 bases from J; junction bases left unmatched: 8. Germline lookup yields CDR1 MDHEN and CDR2 SYDVKM. The CDR3 DNA reads TGTGCCAGCACCGTAGACAGGGTCCGAAACACCATATATTTT. Its protein product is CASTVDRVRNTIYF.

To note about this clone: This sample also contains other DNA sequences that code for the same CDR3. This rearrangement joins TRBV6-6 to TRBJ1-1; a weak D match, TRBD1 (5 bases). V shed 4 bases and J shed 2 bases, with 8 bases lying between them. The CDR3 covers 13 residues. Per the germline V gene, CDR1 is MNHNY and CDR2 is SVGAGI (reference sequence). The CDR3 DNA reads TGTGCCAGCAGTTTCCAGGGAAACACTGAAGCTTTCTTT. This gives the protein CASSFQGNTEAFF.

This clone was picked up one time. The rearrangement uses TRBV2 and TRBJ2-7, with 8 nucleotides matching TRBD1. V shed 5 bases and J 2 bases; nucleotides not matched to a gene: 8. This CDR3 contains 15 residues. Germline loops: CDR1 SNHLY, CDR2 FYNNEI. The CDR3 protein is CASSPPQGAAYEQYF. DNA for the CDR3: TGTGCCAGCAGTCCCCCTCAGGGGGCGGCCTACGAGCAGTACTTC.

V gene TRBV19 combines with J gene TRBJ2-3, with D uncertain. This CDR3 is built from 13 residues. In germline, CDR1 is LNHDA, CDR2 SQIVND (reference sequence). V lost 11 bases to trimming and J lost 0 bases, with 12 bases between them. The DNA of the CDR3 is TGTGCCTCGAAACTGATTAGCACAGATACGCAGTATTTT. Translation: CASKLISTDTQYF.

The chain couples TRBV2 to TRBJ1-6, with D unclear. Germline loops: CDR1 SNHLY, CDR2 FYNNEI. The germline V and J ends were trimmed by 8 bases and 11 bases, with 10 bases remaining between them. This CDR3 region has 11 residues. CDR3 in DNA: TGTGCCAGCTCTCTCGAGGCACCCCTCCACTTT. Translation gives CASSLEAPLHF.

The CDR3 coding sequence is TGCGCCAGCAGCACCTTTAGCGGGAGCTCCTACAATGAGCAGTTCTTC. It specifies CASSTFSGSSYNEQFF. The chain uses TRBV5-1 and TRBJ2-1; 9 bases align to TRBD2. V lost 4 bases and J lost 0; bases outside the gene matches: 5. Germline CDR1 SGHRS, CDR2 YFSETQ. This CDR3 is built from 16 residues.

The chain employs TRBV7-9 and TRBJ2-7, with TRBD1 matching over 7 bases. Germline CDR1 reads SEHNR; CDR2 reads FQNEAQ (reference sequence). This CDR3 comprises 15 residues. Losses at the gene ends were 5 bases for V and 6 bases for J; bases not matched to a gene: 13. DNA of the CDR3: TGTGCCAGCAGCCCCCTCATGACAGGGAGAGGCGAGCAGTACTTC. Its translation: CASSPLMTGRGEQYF. The whole variable domain, remainder taken from reference TRBV7-9 and TRBJ2-7, is DTGVSQNPRHKITKRGQNVTFRCDPISEHNRLYWYRQTLGQGPEFLTYFQNEAQLEKSRLLSDRFSAERPKGSFSTLEIQRTEQGDSAMYLCASSPLMTGRGEQYFGPGTRLTVT.

DNA of the CDR3: TGTGCCAGCAGCGAAGGACAAGATACTAGCGGGAGGACCCCGGATACGCAGTATTTT. Its protein product is CASSEGQDTSGRTPDTQYF. The rearrangement joins TRBV4-2 to TRBJ2-3; 12 nucleotides line up with TRBD2. CDR3 length: 19 residues. Germline trimming cut 5 bases from V and 6 bases from J; bases unmatched to any gene: 18. Germline V gives CDR1 LGHNA, CDR2 YNFKEQ.

The chain recombines TRBV28 with TRBJ1-3, with a tentative D call TRBD1 (5 bases). Trimming stripped 4 bases from V and 0 bases from J, with 16 bases between. The CDR3 spans 17 residues. Per the germline V gene, CDR1 is MDHEN and CDR2 is SYDVKM. CDR3: CASSYRREPFSGNTIYF. The CDR3 DNA follows: TGTGCCAGCAGTTATCGCAGGGAACCATTCTCTGGAAACACCATATATTTT.

The V gene is TRBV19, the J gene TRBJ2-4, with TRBD1 matching 7 bases. CDR3 size: 13 residues. Germline V lookup: CDR1 LNHDA, CDR2 SQIVND (reference sequence). The J segment lost 14 bases and the V segment lost 3 bases, leaving 10 bases of the junction unmatched. CDR3 amino acids: CASSMSRTTGEYF. DNA for the CDR3: TGTGCCAGTAGTATGAGTAGGACCACAGGGGAGTACTTC.

This rearrangement joins TRBV4-2 to TRBJ2-7, with D maybe TRBD2 (6 bases). Germline assignment: CDR1 LGHNA and CDR2 YNFKEQ. The CDR3 spans 13 residues. V was cut by 0 bases and J by 12 bases, with 15 bases left in between. CDR3 nucleotide sequence: TGTGCCAGCAGCCAAGATCCACGGGAGACTATGTACTTC. Amino acid sequence: CASSQDPRETMYF.

V gene TRBV2 combines with J gene TRBJ2-5, with TRBD2 identical over 9 bases. This CDR3 contains 14 residues. CDR1 is SNHLY and CDR2 is FYNNEI in the germline V gene. The V segment lost 3 bases and the J segment 8 bases; nucleotides outside the gene matches: 7. The CDR3 DNA sequence: TGTGCCAGCAGTGAGCCCTTAGCGGGGGTTACCCAGTACTTC. Protein sequence: CASSEPLAGVTQYF.

This clone was seen a handful of times. This chain joins TRBV29-1 and TRBJ2-5; 12 nucleotides line up with TRBD1. The junction had 12 bases not matched to a gene; V was cut back by 6 bases and J by 4 bases. The germline V gene encodes CDR1 SQVTM and CDR2 ANQGSEA. The CDR3 runs to 16 residues. The CDR3 region has the DNA TGCAGCGTAATAGGGTCCGGGACAGGGGGCCCAGAGACCCAGTACTTC. Translating it yields CSVIGSGTGGPETQYF.

This chain uses TRBV7-8 with TRBJ1-2; 10 bases line up with TRBD1. V was clipped by 8 bases and J by 5 bases; unmatched bases: 8. Germline CDR1 is SGHVS and CDR2 is FQNEAQ. CDR3 size: 14 residues. Here the CDR3 reads CASGEGQGFYGYTF. DNA for the CDR3: TGTGCCAGCGGTGAGGGACAGGGGTTTTATGGCTACACCTTC.

This CDR3 is CASSGDRGRTQETQYF. In DNA, the CDR3 is TGTGCCAGCAGCGGGGACAGGGGAAGAACGCAAGAGACCCAGTACTTC. The genes are TRBV5-4 and TRBJ2-5, with 10 nucleotides matching TRBD1. In germline, CDR1 is SGHNT, CDR2 YYREEE (reference sequence). With V trimmed by 4 bases and J by 2 bases, 8 bases remained unmatched. The CDR3 has 16 residues.

This chain links TRBV2 with TRBJ2-2, with 8 bases identical to TRBD1. The CDR3 totals 14 residues. The trim removed 6 bases at V and 4 bases at J, leaving 4 bases unmatched. Per the germline V gene, CDR1 is SNHLY and CDR2 is FYNNEI. The CDR3 sequence is CASRDRVLTGELFF. The CDR3 DNA follows: TGTGCCAGCAGGGACAGGGTACTCACCGGGGAGCTGTTTTTT.

The rearrangement uses TRBV28 and TRBJ1-4; the match to TRBD1 covers 8 bases. The CDR3 totals 13 residues. The germline V gene encodes CDR1 MDHEN and CDR2 SYDVKM. With 7 bases clipped from V and 4 bases from J, the junction kept 2 bases outside the gene matches. Written as DNA, the CDR3 is TGTGCCAGCAAACAGGGGGGTAATGAAAAACTGTTTTTT. It is translated as CASKQGGNEKLFF. Supplemented by reference TRBV28 and TRBJ1-4, the full variable domain reads DVKVTQSSRYLVKRTGEKVFLECVQDMDHENMFWYRQDPGLGLRLIYFSYDVKMKEKGDIPEGYSVSREKKERFSLILESASTNQTSMYLCASKQGGNEKLFFGSGTQLSVL.

The chain uses TRBV6-6 and TRBJ2-2; D might be TRBD1 (5 bases). Germline V CDR1 and CDR2: MNHNY, SVGAGI (reference sequence). V was shortened by 2 bases and J by 2 bases, with 12 bases between the two germline ends. The CDR3 sequence is 16 residues long. The CDR3 DNA sequence: TGTGCCAGCAGTTACGTTCGACAGAGAAACACCGGGGAGCTGTTTTTT. It encodes CASSYVRQRNTGELFF.

The chain joins TRBV6-1 to TRBJ2-3; no definite D call. Trimming stripped 4 bases from V and 10 bases from J, with 15 bases between. CDR3 size: 13 residues. Germline CDR1 MNHNS, CDR2 SASEGT. CDR3 sequence: CASSAESPRAQYF. For the CDR3, the DNA is TGTGCCAGCAGTGCTGAGTCCCCAAGGGCGCAGTATTTT.

The CDR3 region has the DNA TGTGCCAGTAGTTCCATAGGGGGCCTATACGAGCAGTACTTC. This gives the protein CASSSIGGLYEQYF. This chain joins TRBV19 and TRBJ2-7, with 7 bases that match TRBD1. CDR1 is LNHDA and CDR2 is SQIVND in the germline V gene (reference sequence). The CDR3 is made up of 14 amino acids. The ends lost 5 bases at V and 4 bases at J; junction bases unmatched: 8.

The rearrangement joins TRBV15 to TRBJ1-3, with TRBD1 identical over 9 bases. Germline V lookup: CDR1 LNHNV, CDR2 YYDKDF (reference sequence). V shed 0 bases, J shed 4 bases, and the junction held 4 bases outside the gene matches. This CDR3 spans 16 amino acids. CDR3 amino acids: CATSRDTGGSGNTIYF. The DNA of the CDR3 is TGTGCCACCAGCAGAGATACAGGGGGCTCCGGAAACACCATATATTTT.

This clone was detected only once. This sequence joins TRBV19 and TRBJ1-2; D is unresolved. Trimming shortened V by 9 bases and J by 2 bases, and 16 bases separated the two germline ends. The CDR3 length is 14 residues. Germline-derived CDR1 and CDR2 are LNHDA and SQIVND (reference sequence). The CDR3 loop is CASTGHTENYGYTF. The CDR3 DNA sequence: TGTGCCAGCACTGGTCACACCGAAAACTATGGCTACACCTTC.

This CDR3 is CASSQTSGGFGGTDTQYF. The CDR3, as DNA: TGTGCCAGCAGTCAAACTAGCGGGGGCTTTGGAGGGACAGATACGCAGTATTTT. The chain combines TRBV7-2 with TRBJ2-3; 11 positions agree with TRBD2. With 6 bases clipped from V and 3 bases from J, the junction kept 14 bases outside the gene matches. The V gene's germline CDR1 is SGHTA and CDR2 FQGNSA. The CDR3 spans 18 residues.